The 7 T cell receptor beta chains given below trace back to one sample, sequenced in a study of OX40 agonist ivuxolimab in advanced cancers. The library was generated by the immunoSEQ multiplex PCR assay. Not all clones reach the TCRdb copy of this immuneACCESS table, which keeps in-frame sequences only. Checked studies attribute under half of the gap to unresolved V genes and leave the rest unexplained. Within this sample are approximately 70,000 clones, with around 85% of them counted one time only. The ten largest clones represent 5% to 6.5% of the sample. The sequencing here drew on CD4+ or CD8+ T cells sorted from blood, taken in a trial of the OX40 agonist ivuxolimab. Every receptor here comes from an adult with an advanced solid tumor such as melanoma, head and neck, liver or kidney cancer.

The chain combines TRBV19 with TRBJ1-3, with D hard to call. Germline V gene lookup returns CDR1 LNHDA and CDR2 SQIVND (reference sequence). CDR3 length: 14 residues. V lost 2 bases, J lost 0 bases, and 5 bases lay in between. For the CDR3, the DNA is TGTGCCAGTAGTATAACCGGCTCTGGAAACACCATATATTTT. This translates into CASSITGSGNTIYF.

The chain joins TRBV2 to TRBJ1-2; D is ambiguous. Between the trimmed V and J ends, which lost 4 bases and 3 bases, there was a span of 12 bases. CDR3 length equals 14 residues. Per the germline V gene, CDR1 is SNHLY and CDR2 is FYNNEI. The CDR3 bases are TGTGCCAGCAGTGGGACGGAAACCCACTATGGCTACACCTTC. It specifies CASSGTETHYGYTF. Full variable domain (outside the CDR3, taken from reference TRBV2 and TRBJ1-2): EPEVTQTPSHQVTQMGQEVILRCVPISNHLYFYWYRQILGQKVEFLVSFYNNEISEKSEIFDDQFSVERPDGSNFTLKIRSTKLEDSAMYFCASSGTETHYGYTFGSGTRLTVV.

The chain couples TRBV7-3 to TRBJ2-1; D gene uncertain. The CDR3 is 16 residues long. V gave up 1 base and J gave up 1 base, with 11 bases separating them. Per the germline V gene, CDR1 is SGHTA and CDR2 is FQGTGA. This CDR3 reads CASSLIASSSYNEQFF. CDR3 sequence (DNA): TGTGCCAGCAGCTTAATTGCCAGTTCGTCCTACAATGAGCAGTTCTTC. Looking up the rest from reference TRBV7-3 and TRBJ2-1 gives the full variable domain: GAGVSQTPSNKVTEKGKYVELRCDPISGHTALYWYRQSLGQGPEFLIYFQGTGAADDSGLPNDRFFAVRPEGSVSTLKIQRTERGDSAVYLCASSLIASSSYNEQFFGPGTRLTVL.

This clone appeared a few times. The chain has TRBV7-2 and TRBJ2-2; D is perhaps TRBD2 (5 bases). V shed 2 bases and J shed 6 bases, with 13 bases lying between them. CDR3 length: 15 amino acids. Germline CDR1 reads SGHTA; CDR2 reads FQGNSA. The CDR3 spells CASSLLRGSAGELFF. The CDR3 region has the DNA TGTGCCAGCAGCTTATTGCGTGGGAGCGCCGGGGAGCTGTTTTTT.

This clone was seen a few times. This chain uses TRBV6-1 with TRBJ1-2, with a weak D call TRBD1 (5 bases). Trimming stripped 4 bases from V and 6 bases from J, with 12 bases between. CDR3 length: 13 residues. Germline CDR1 is MNHNS and CDR2 is SASEGT. Here the CDR3 reads CASSAKQEDGYTF. CDR3 nucleotide sequence: TGTGCCAGCAGTGCGAAACAGGAAGATGGCTACACCTTC.

As to this clone: A read error may be the cause here, since a much bigger clone is one base away. Other nucleotide sequences from this sample produce the same CDR3. This chain uses TRBV7-3 with TRBJ1-1; D gene uncertain. The CDR3 covers 13 residues. Looked up from germline, CDR1 is SGHTA and CDR2 is FQGTGA. The CDR3 sequence is CASSLKREVEAFF. The CDR3 nucleotides are TGTGCCAGTAGCTTAAAAAGGGAGGTTGAAGCTTTCTTT.

The rearrangement links TRBV5-4 to TRBJ2-3; 13 bases agree with TRBD2. This CDR3 is built from 16 residues. J gave up 4 bases and V 2 bases, and 4 bases lay outside the gene matches. Looked up from germline, CDR1 is SGHNT and CDR2 is YYREEE (reference sequence). CDR3: CASSLGLAGAADTQYF. The DNA for the CDR3 is TGTGCCAGCAGCTTAGGACTAGCGGGAGCCGCAGATACGCAGTATTTT. The full variable domain, completed using reference TRBV5-4 and TRBJ2-3, is ETGVTQSPTHLIKTRGQQVTLRCSSQSGHNTVSWYQQALGQGPQFIFQYYREEENGRGNFPPRFSGLQFPNYSSELNVNALELDDSALYLCASSLGLAGAADTQYFGPGTRLTVL.